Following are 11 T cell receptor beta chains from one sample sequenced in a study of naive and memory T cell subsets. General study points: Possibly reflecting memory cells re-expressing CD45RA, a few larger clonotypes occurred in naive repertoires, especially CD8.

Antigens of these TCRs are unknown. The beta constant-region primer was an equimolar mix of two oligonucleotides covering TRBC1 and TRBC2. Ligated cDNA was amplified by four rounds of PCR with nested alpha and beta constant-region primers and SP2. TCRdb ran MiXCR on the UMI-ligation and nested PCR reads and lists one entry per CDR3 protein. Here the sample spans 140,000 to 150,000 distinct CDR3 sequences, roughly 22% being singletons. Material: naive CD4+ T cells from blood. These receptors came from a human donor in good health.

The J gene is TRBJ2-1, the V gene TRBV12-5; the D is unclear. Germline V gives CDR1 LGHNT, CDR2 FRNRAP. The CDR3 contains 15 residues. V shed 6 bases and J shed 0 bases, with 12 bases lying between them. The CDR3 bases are TGTGCTAGTGGGCTATTCACCCTCTCCTACAATGAGCAGTTCTTC. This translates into CASGLFTLSYNEQFF.

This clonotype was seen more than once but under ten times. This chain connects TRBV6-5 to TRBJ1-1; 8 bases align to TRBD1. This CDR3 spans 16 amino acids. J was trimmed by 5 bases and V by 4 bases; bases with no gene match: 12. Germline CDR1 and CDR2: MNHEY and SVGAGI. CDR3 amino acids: CASSSPSRGRGTEAFF. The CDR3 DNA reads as TGTGCCAGCAGTTCCCCGAGCAGGGGGCGCGGGACTGAAGCTTTCTTT.

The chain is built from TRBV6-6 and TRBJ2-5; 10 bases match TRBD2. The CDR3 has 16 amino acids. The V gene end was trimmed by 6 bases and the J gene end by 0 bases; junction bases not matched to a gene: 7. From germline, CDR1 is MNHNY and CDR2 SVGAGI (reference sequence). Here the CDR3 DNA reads TGTGCCAGCAGAAGTCGGACTAGCGGATACCAAGAGACCCAGTACTTC. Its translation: CASRSRTSGYQETQYF.

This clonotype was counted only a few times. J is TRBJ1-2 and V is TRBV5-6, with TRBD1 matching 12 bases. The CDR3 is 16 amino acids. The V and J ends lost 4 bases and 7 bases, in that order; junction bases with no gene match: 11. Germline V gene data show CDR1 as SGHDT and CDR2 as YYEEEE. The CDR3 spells CASSPSWGQGAFGYTF. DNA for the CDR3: TGTGCCAGCAGCCCAAGTTGGGGACAGGGGGCTTTTGGCTACACCTTC.

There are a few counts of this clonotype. CDR3 residues: CASRTWTGNIQYF. The CDR3 bases are TGTGCCAGCAGGACGTGGACGGGAAACATTCAGTACTTC. J is TRBJ2-4 and V is TRBV12-3 or TRBV12-4, with D uncertain. V lost 6 bases, J lost 6 bases, and 12 bases lay in between. The CDR3 consists of 13 residues.

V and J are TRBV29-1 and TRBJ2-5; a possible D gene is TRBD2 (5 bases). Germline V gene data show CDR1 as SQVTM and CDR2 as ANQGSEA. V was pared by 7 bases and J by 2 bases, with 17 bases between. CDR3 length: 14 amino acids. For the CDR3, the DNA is TGCAGCGCCCGACTACTCAGAAATCAAGAGACCCAGTACTTC. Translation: CSARLLRNQETQYF.

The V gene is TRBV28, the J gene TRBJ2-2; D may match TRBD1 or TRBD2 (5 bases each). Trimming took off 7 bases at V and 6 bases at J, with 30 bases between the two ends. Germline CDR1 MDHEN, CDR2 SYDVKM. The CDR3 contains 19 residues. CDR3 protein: CASKSGRGRSFPDAGELFF. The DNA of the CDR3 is TGTGCCAGCAAATCTGGCCGGGGCAGGTCCTTTCCCGACGCCGGGGAGCTGTTTTTT.

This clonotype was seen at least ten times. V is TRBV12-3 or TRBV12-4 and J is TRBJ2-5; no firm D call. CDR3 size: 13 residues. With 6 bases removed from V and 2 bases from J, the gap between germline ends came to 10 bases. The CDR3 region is CASRPTAQETQYF. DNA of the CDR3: TGTGCCAGCAGACCGACTGCGCAAGAGACCCAGTACTTC.

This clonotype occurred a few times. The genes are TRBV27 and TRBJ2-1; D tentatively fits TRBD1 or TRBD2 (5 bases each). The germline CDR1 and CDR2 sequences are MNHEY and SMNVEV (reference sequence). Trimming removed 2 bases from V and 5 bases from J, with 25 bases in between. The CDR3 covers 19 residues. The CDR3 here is CASSLIGERFSPTHNEQFF. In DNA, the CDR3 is TGTGCCAGCAGTTTAATAGGGGAGAGATTCTCCCCGACACACAATGAGCAGTTCTTC.

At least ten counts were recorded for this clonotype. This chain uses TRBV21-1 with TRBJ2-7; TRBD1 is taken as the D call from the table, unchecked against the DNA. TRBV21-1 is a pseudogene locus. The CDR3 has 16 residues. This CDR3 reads CASSKGGRGLSYEQYF. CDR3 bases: TGTGCCAGCAGCAAAGGGGGCAGGGGGCTCTCCTACGAGCAGTACTTC.

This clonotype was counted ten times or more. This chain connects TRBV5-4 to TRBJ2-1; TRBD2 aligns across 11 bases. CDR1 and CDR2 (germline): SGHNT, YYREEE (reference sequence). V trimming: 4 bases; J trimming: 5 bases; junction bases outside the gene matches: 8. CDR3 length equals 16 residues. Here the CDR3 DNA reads TGTGCCAGCAGCCCAGACCTAGCGGGAGGTGACAATGAGCAGTTCTTC. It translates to CASSPDLAGGDNEQFF.